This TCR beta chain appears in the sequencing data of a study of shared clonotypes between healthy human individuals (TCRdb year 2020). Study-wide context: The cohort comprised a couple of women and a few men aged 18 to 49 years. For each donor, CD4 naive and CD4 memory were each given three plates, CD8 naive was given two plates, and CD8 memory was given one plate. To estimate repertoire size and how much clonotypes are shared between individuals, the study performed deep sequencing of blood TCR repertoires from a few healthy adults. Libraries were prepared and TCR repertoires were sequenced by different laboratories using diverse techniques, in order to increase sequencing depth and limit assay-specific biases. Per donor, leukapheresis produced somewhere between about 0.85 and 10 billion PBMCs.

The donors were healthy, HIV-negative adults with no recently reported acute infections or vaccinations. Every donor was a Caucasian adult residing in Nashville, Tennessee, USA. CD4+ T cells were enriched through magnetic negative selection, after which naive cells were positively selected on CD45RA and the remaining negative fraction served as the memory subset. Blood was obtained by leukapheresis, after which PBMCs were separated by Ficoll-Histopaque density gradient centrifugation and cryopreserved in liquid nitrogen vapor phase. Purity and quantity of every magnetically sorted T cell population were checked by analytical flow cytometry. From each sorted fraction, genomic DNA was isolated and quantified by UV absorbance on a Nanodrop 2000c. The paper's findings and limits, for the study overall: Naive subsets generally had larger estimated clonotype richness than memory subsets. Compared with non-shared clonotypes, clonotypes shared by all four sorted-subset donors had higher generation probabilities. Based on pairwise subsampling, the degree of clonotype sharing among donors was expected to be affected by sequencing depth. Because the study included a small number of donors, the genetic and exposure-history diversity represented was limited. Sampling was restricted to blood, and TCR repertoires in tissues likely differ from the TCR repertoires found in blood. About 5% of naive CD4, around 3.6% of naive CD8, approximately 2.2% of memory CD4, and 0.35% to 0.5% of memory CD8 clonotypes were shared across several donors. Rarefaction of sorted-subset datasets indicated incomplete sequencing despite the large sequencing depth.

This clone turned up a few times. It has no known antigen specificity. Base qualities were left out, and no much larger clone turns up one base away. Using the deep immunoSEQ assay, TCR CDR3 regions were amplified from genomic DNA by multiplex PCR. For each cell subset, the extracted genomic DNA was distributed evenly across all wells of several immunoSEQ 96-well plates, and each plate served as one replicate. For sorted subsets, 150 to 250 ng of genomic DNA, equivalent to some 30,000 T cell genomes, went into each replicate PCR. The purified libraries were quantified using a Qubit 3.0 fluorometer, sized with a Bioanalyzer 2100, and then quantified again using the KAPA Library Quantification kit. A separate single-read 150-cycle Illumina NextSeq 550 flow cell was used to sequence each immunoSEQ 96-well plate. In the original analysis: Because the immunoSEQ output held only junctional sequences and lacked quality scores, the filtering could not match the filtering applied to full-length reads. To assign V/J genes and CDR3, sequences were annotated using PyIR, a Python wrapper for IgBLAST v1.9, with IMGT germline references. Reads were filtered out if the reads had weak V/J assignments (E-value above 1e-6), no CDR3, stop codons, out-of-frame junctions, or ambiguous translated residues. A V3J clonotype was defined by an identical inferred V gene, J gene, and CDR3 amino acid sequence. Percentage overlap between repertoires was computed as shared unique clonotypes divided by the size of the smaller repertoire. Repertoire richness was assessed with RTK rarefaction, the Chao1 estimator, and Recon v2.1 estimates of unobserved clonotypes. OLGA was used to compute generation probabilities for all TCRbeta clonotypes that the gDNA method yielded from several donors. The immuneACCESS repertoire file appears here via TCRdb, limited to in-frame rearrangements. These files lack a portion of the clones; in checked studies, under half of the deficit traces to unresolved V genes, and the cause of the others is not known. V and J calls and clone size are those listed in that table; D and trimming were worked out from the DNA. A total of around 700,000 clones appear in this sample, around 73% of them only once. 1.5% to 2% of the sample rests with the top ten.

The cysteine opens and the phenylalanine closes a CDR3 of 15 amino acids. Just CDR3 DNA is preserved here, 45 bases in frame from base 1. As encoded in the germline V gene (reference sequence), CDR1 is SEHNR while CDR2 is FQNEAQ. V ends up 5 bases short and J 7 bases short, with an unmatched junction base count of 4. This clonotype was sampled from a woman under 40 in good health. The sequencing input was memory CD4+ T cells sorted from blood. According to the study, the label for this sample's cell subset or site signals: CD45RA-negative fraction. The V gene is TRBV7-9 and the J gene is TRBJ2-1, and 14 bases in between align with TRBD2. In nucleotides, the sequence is TGTGCCAGCAGCCAGCGACTAGCGGGAGGGAATGAGCAGTTCTTC. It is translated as CASSQRLAGGNEQFF.